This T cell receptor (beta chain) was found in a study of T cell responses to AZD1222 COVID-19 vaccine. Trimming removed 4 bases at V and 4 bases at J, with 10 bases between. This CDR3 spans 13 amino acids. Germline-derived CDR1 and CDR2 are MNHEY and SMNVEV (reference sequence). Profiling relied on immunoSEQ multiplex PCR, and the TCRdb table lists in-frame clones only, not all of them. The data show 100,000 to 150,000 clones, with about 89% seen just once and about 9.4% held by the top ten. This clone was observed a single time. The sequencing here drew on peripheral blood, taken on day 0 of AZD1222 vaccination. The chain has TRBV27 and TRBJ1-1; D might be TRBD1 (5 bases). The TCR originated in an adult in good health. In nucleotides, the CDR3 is TGTGCCAGCAGTTGGGTGCAGGGCACTGAAGCTTTCTTT. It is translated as CASSWVQGTEAFF.